The 10 T cell receptor beta chains given below trace back to one sample, sequenced in a study of neurological immune-mediated disorders. TCRdb processed the 5' RACE reads anew with MiXCR; each CDR3 protein has one entry. The top ten clones hold 20% to 25% of a sample with roughly 34,000 distinct CDR3 sequences, over 4% of them seen once. The source material was PBMCs. These receptors were taken from a man aged 18 to 35 in good health.

This clonotype was recorded at least ten times. V and J are TRBV5-1 and TRBJ1-4; D is unclear. This CDR3 comprises 14 residues. Germline CDR1 reads SGHRS; CDR2 reads YFSETQ. Trimming left V 4 bases short and J 3 bases short, with 10 bases between. CDR3 sequence: CASSTHGANEKLFF. The CDR3 coding sequence is TGCGCCAGCAGCACACACGGGGCTAATGAAAAACTGTTTTTT.

The rearrangement uses TRBV18 and TRBJ1-4, with D perhaps matching TRBD1 (5 bases). Looked up from germline, CDR1 is KGHSH and CDR2 is LQKENI. Trimming stripped 2 bases from V and 12 bases from J, with 13 bases between. The CDR3 has 13 residues. The CDR3 nucleotides are TGTGCCAGCTCACCAGAGACGGGACGGGAACTGTTTTTT. It yields the protein CASSPETGRELFF. Filled out from reference TRBV18 and TRBJ1-4, the complete variable domain reads NAGVMQNPRHLVRRRGQEARLRCSPMKGHSHVYWYRQLPEEGLKFMVYLQKENIIDESGMPKERFSAEFPKEGPSILRIQQVVRGDSAAYFCASSPETGRELFFGSGTQLSVL.

This clonotype was found many times. This rearrangement joins TRBV7-3 to TRBJ2-7, with TRBD1 matching over 7 bases. The V and J ends lost 6 bases and 4 bases, in that order; junction bases with no gene match: 12. Germline V gene lookup returns CDR1 SGHTA and CDR2 FQGTGA. CDR3 length: 15 amino acids. CDR3 nucleotides: TGTGCCAGCAGTCCCGACAGGGCGGTTCCGTACGAGCAGTACTTC. Its translation: CASSPDRAVPYEQYF.

This clonotype has ten or more counts. V usage is TRBV7-3 and J usage is TRBJ2-7; 8 nucleotides match TRBD1. Germline assignment: CDR1 SGHTA and CDR2 FQGTGA. V was clipped by 5 bases and J by 6 bases; unmatched bases: 9. The CDR3 is 14 amino acids. CDR3 loop: CASSPRTGRREQYF. The CDR3 bases are TGTGCCAGCAGCCCAAGGACAGGGAGACGCGAGCAGTACTTC.

This clonotype was seen ten or more times. V usage is TRBV29-1 and J usage is TRBJ1-1; D gene uncertain. This CDR3 comprises 14 residues. V lost 5 bases to trimming and J lost 0 bases, with 13 bases between them. CDR1 and CDR2 from the germline V gene are SQVTM and ANQGSEA. The CDR3 DNA is TGCAGCGTTTCCTACAGCGTGATGAACACTGAAGCTTTCTTT. This codes for CSVSYSVMNTEAFF.

This clonotype came up many times. The chain is built from TRBV6-5 and TRBJ1-1, with TRBD1 as a possible D gene (5 bases). From germline, CDR1 is MNHEY and CDR2 SVGAGI. V lost 0 bases and J lost 1, with 9 bases in between. This CDR3 has 15 amino acids. CDR3 sequence (DNA): TGTGCCAGCAGTTACTCGACAGCGTCGAACACTGAAGCTTTCTTT. Its protein product is CASSYSTASNTEAFF.

This clonotype was observed at least ten times. The V call is TRBV12-3 or TRBV12-4, the J call TRBJ1-1; TRBD1 is a possible D gene (6 bases). The ends were cut back, 7 bases at V and 4 bases at J, with 16 bases in the middle. The CDR3 length is 14 residues. The CDR3: CASTLQGPATEAFF. The CDR3, as DNA: TGTGCCAGCACCCTCCAGGGGCCGGCCACTGAAGCTTTCTTT.

This clonotype appeared many times. The V gene is TRBV5-1, the J gene TRBJ1-1; D remains ambiguous. The germline V gene has CDR1 SGHRS and CDR2 YFSETQ. CDR3 length: 16 residues. V was cut by 4 bases and J by 3 bases, with 19 bases left in between. CDR3 sequence: CASSLGRTGGYTEAFF. CDR3 DNA sequence: TGCGCCAGCAGCCTGGGGAGGACGGGAGGATACACTGAAGCTTTCTTT.

This clonotype appeared many times. The V call is TRBV29-1, the J call TRBJ1-2; 7 bases map to TRBD1. This CDR3 has 12 amino acids. The germline V gene has CDR1 SQVTM and CDR2 ANQGSEA. J gave up 4 bases and V 4 bases, and 3 bases lay outside the gene matches. In DNA, the CDR3 is TGCAGCGTTGGATCAGGGGGCTATGGCTACACCTTC. Its protein product is CSVGSGGYGYTF.

By sample share, this clonotype is medium-sized. The chain joins TRBV7-2 to TRBJ2-5, with a weak D call TRBD1 (6 bases). The CDR3 length is 11 residues. Germline V gene lookup returns CDR1 SGHTA and CDR2 FQGNSA. V gave up 6 bases and J gave up 5 bases, with 7 bases separating them. This chain's CDR3 is CASSQGETQYF. The CDR3 bases are TGTGCCAGCAGTCAGGGGGAGACCCAGTACTTC.